This is a list of T cell receptor beta chains from one sample in a study of blood T cell repertoires in COVID-19. TCRdb keeps only in-frame clones here, not all; method: immunoSEQ multiplex PCR. The sample lists about 52,000 clones, about 90% seen once, with approximately 8.8% in the top ten. The sequencing sample was made of peripheral blood. The source is an elderly man with active or convalescent COVID-19. Each CDR3 is given with its conserved first and last residue. Fields, in order: V gene, D gene, clone size, J gene, CDR3 protein, CDR3 DNA. The D gene is left open where the match is weak. Only part of the rows carry a size: once, few, many, or a class if the clone is expanded.

TRBV7-8,.,.,TRBJ2-1,CASSFRGSGNEQFF,TGTGCCAGCAGCTTTCGGGGTTCTGGGAATGAGCAGTTCTTC
TRBV30,TRBD1,.,TRBJ1-3,CAWTPTGGSTIYF,TGTGCCTGGACTCCGACAGGGGGTAGCACCATATATTTT
TRBV3-1/TRBV3-2,.,.,TRBJ2-3,CASSQVRRGAPLPTDTQYF,TGTGCCAGCAGCCAAGTCCGGCGGGGAGCCCCCCTCCCCACAGATACGCAGTATTTT
TRBV10-3,TRBD1,.,TRBJ1-5,CAISEGTGGHQPQHF,TGTGCCATCAGTGAAGGGACAGGGGGACACCAGCCCCAGCATTTT
TRBV4-2,.,few,TRBJ1-2,CASSQEWGDGYTF,TGTGCCAGCAGCCAAGAGTGGGGAGACGGCTACACCTTC
TRBV28,.,.,TRBJ1-1,CASSQWGGGTEAFF,TGTGCCAGCAGCCAATGGGGGGGCGGCACTGAAGCTTTCTTT
TRBV28,.,.,TRBJ2-5,CASRDLGGGEETQYF,TGTGCCAGCAGGGACCTGGGCGGGGGCGAAGAGACCCAGTACTTC
TRBV7-2,.,few,TRBJ1-2,CASSLSNYGYTF,TGTGCCAGCAGCCTATCCAACTATGGCTACACCTTC
TRBV4-1,.,.,TRBJ1-5,CASSHRTGSDQPQHF,TGCGCCAGCAGCCATAGAACAGGCTCGGATCAGCCCCAGCATTTT
TRBV5-1,.,.,TRBJ1-3,CASSLGLSGNTIYF,TGCGCCAGCAGCTTGGGTCTCTCTGGAAACACCATATATTTT
TRBV20-1,.,.,TRBJ1-5,CSASSGQPQHF,TGCAGTGCTAGTAGCGGGCAGCCCCAGCATTTT
TRBV3-1/TRBV3-2,TRBD2,.,TRBJ2-3,CASSPALGKAGGLDTQYF,TGTGCCAGCAGCCCAGCCCTAGGGAAAGCGGGAGGGTTGGATACGCAGTATTTT
TRBV7-9,TRBD1,.,TRBJ2-7,CASRRQGNSYEQYF,TGTGCCAGCAGGAGACAGGGGAATTCCTACGAGCAGTACTTC
TRBV9,.,.,TRBJ1-1,CASSVRQTNTEAFF,TGTGCCAGCAGCGTTAGACAGACGAACACTGAAGCTTTCTTT
TRBV2,TRBD2,.,TRBJ2-1,CASSQTGGREFF,TGTGCCAGCAGTCAAACTGGAGGGAGGGAGTTCTTC
TRBV6-6,.,.,TRBJ2-5,CASRPLGTAETQYF,TGTGCCAGCAGACCCTTGGGGACTGCGGAGACCCAGTACTTC
TRBV2,.,.,TRBJ1-5,CASSVGDNNQPQHF,TGTGCCAGCAGTGTCGGGGACAACAATCAGCCCCAGCATTTT
TRBV18,TRBD1,.,TRBJ2-7,CASSLTDRPTYEQYF,TGTGCCAGCTCACTAACGGACAGGCCAACCTACGAGCAGTACTTC
TRBV7-2,TRBD2,.,TRBJ2-4,CASSSRGTSYGIQYF,TGTGCCAGCAGCTCGAGGGGGACTAGCTACGGCATTCAGTACTTC
TRBV7-9,TRBD1,once,TRBJ1-6,CASSSRWGQGNSPLHF,TGTGCCAGCAGCTCACGATGGGGACAGGGGAATTCACCCCTCCACTTT
TRBV5-4,TRBD2,.,TRBJ2-5,CASSLGLAGGFQETQYF,TGTGCCAGCAGCTTGGGGCTAGCGGGAGGATTCCAAGAGACCCAGTACTTC
TRBV5-1,.,.,TRBJ1-2,CASSLRQVGDYGYTF,TGCGCCAGCAGCTTGCGACAGGTGGGGGACTATGGCTACACCTTC
TRBV4-3,TRBD2,.,TRBJ2-1,CASSQDWRETIYSYNEQFF,TGCGCCAGCAGCCAAGACTGGCGGGAGACTATCTACTCCTACAATGAGCAGTTCTTC
TRBV6-6,TRBD2,.,TRBJ2-7,CASSWGTRSVEQYF,TGTGCCAGCAGTTGGGGGACTAGATCGGTTGAGCAGTACTTC
TRBV21-1,.,.,TRBJ2-4,CASSKGRQLLAKNIQYF,TGTGCCAGCAGCAAAGGTCGACAGTTACTAGCCAAAAACATTCAGTACTTC
TRBV30,.,few,TRBJ1-5,CAWSVGRGGNQPQHF,TGTGCCTGGAGTGTAGGCAGGGGAGGCAATCAGCCCCAGCATTTT
TRBV5-1,TRBD1,.,TRBJ1-5,CASSLGQGSQPQHF,TGCGCCAGCAGCTTGGGACAGGGGAGTCAGCCCCAGCATTTT